The 5 T cell receptor beta chains listed next were all sequenced from one sample in a study of T cells after yellow fever vaccination. TCRdb recomputed calls from the 5' RACE reads with MiXCR, one row per CDR3 protein. This table has about 210,000 distinct CDR3 sequences, more than 6.5% appearing once. This material consisted of CD4+ T cells sorted from PBMCs, taken on the day of the yellow fever booster vaccination. The source of these receptors is a man aged 25-45 years who received the YFV17D yellow fever vaccine.

This clonotype was seen a handful of times. This sequence joins TRBV10-1 and TRBJ2-3; weak D call: TRBD2 (6 bases). The germline gives CDR1 WNHNN, CDR2 SYGVQD (reference sequence). The V and J ends lost 3 bases and 0 bases respectively, with 7 bases between them. The length of the CDR3 is 14 residues. The CDR3 bases are TGCGCCAGCAGTGATGGAGGGAGCACAGATACGCAGTATTTT. The encoded protein is CASSDGGSTDTQYF.

As to this clonotype: A much larger clone sits a single nucleotide away, making a read error possible. CDR3 residues: CAISRQVTADTQYF. CDR3 coding DNA: TGTGCCATCAGTCGTCAGGTTACCGCAGATACGCAGTATTTT. V is TRBV10-3 and J is TRBJ2-3; unclear D gene. The CDR3 is made up of 14 amino acids. Germline CDR1 reads ENHRY; CDR2 reads SYGVKD. V was clipped by 5 bases and J by 4 bases, with 13 bases between them.

In its sample, this clonotype was seen many times. This rearrangement joins TRBV7-9 to TRBJ2-1; 10 nucleotides match TRBD2. The V and J ends lost 7 bases and 5 bases, in that order; junction bases with no gene match: 5. This CDR3 comprises 14 residues. Germline V gene data show CDR1 as SEHNR and CDR2 as FQNEAQ (reference sequence). The chain's CDR3 is CASIRTSGHNEQFF. For the CDR3, the DNA is TGTGCCAGCATACGGACTAGCGGCCACAATGAGCAGTTCTTC.

The sample holds a few counts of this clonotype. The chain joins TRBV15 to TRBJ2-7; 7 bases are shared with TRBD1. The CDR3 is 15 residues long. V lost 0 bases and J lost 1; bases outside the gene matches: 3. Germline CDR1 LNHNV, CDR2 YYDKDF (reference sequence). CDR3 region: CATSREPGQSYEQYF. DNA for the CDR3: TGTGCCACCAGCAGAGAACCGGGACAGTCCTACGAGCAGTACTTC.

The sample holds a few counts of this clonotype. This chain joins TRBV7-2 and TRBJ2-1, with a possible D match to TRBD2 (6 bases). CDR1 is SGHTA and CDR2 is FQGNSA in the germline V gene. This CDR3 region has 14 residues. V lost 3 bases and J lost 3, with 9 bases in between. CDR3: CASSLAGHYNEQFF. CDR3 in DNA: TGTGCCAGCAGCTTGGCGGGGCACTACAATGAGCAGTTCTTC.